Listed below are T cell receptor beta chains from one sample, sequenced in a study of OX40 agonist ivuxolimab in advanced cancers. Assay used: immunoSEQ multiplex PCR; TCRdb lists only in-frame clones, some missing. The data contain roughly 80,000 clones, 80% to 90% of them seen just once; the ten biggest clones take up less than 2.5%. The sample here was CD4+ or CD8+ T cells sorted from blood, taken in a trial of the OX40 agonist ivuxolimab. These receptors originate from an adult with an advanced solid tumor such as melanoma, head and neck, liver or kidney cancer. Both conserved end residues are part of each CDR3. The D gene is left open where the match is weak. For some rows the clone size is stated as once, few or many, or as a class when expanded; others skip it.

V gene	clone size	J gene	D gene	CDR3 protein	CDR3 DNA
TRBV28	-	TRBJ2-7	TRBD1	CASSRPQGARYEQYF	TGTGCCAGCAGTCGACCACAGGGGGCTAGGTACGAGCAGTACTTC
TRBV25-1	-	TRBJ1-6	-	CASREHSSGSPLHF	TGTGCCAGCAGGGAACATTCCTCGGGTTCACCCCTCCACTTT
TRBV7-8	-	TRBJ2-3	TRBD2	CASSWGLGGTDTQYF	TGTGCCAGCAGCTGGGGACTGGGGGGGACAGATACGCAGTATTTT
TRBV11-2	-	TRBJ2-7	-	CASTASYEQYF	TGTGCCAGCACGGCGAGCTACGAGCAGTACTTC
TRBV27	-	TRBJ2-7	TRBD1	CASSSRRQGDEQYF	TGTGCCAGCAGTTCCCGGAGACAGGGAGACGAGCAGTACTTC
TRBV19	-	TRBJ1-1	-	CASMKERGAEAFF	TGTGCCAGTATGAAGGAGAGGGGCGCTGAAGCTTTCTTT
TRBV4-2	-	TRBJ1-1	-	CASSQPTRGLNTEAFF	TGTGCCAGCAGCCAGCCCACCCGGGGACTGAACACTGAAGCTTTCTTT
TRBV29-1	-	TRBJ2-5	TRBD2	CSVLPSPQRGSRGTQYF	TGCAGCGTCCTCCCATCCCCGCAGCGGGGGTCCCGCGGGACCCAGTACTTC
TRBV28	-	TRBJ1-1	-	CASSLGESTEAFF	TGTGCCAGCAGTTTAGGAGAGAGCACTGAAGCCTTCTTT
TRBV4-2	once	TRBJ2-1	-	CASSQDVVVGLNGNEQFF	TGTGCCAGCAGCCAAGATGTGGTTGTCGGACTCAATGGCAATGAGCAGTTCTTC
TRBV6-5	-	TRBJ1-4	TRBD1	CASSSGTGNEKLFF	TGTGCCAGCAGTTCCGGGACAGGGAATGAAAAACTGTTTTTT
TRBV28	-	TRBJ2-1	TRBD1	CASRPTGGTEQFF	TGTGCCAGCAGGCCCACAGGGGGTACTGAGCAGTTCTTC
TRBV5-8	once	TRBJ1-2	TRBD1	CASSLRTGADGYTF	TGTGCCAGCAGCCTACGGACAGGGGCTGATGGCTACACCTTC
TRBV5-1	-	TRBJ2-1	-	CASSLGQSNEQFF	TGCGCCAGCAGCTTGGGCCAAAGCAATGAGCAGTTCTTC
TRBV30	-	TRBJ1-5	TRBD1	CAWSTDRGGQPQHF	TGTGCCTGGAGTACAGACAGGGGGGGTCAGCCCCAGCATTTT
TRBV6-5	-	TRBJ2-7	-	CASSYRNLDSAYEQYF	TGTGCCAGCAGTTACCGAAACCTGGACAGTGCCTACGAGCAGTACTTC
TRBV28	-	TRBJ2-7	-	CASSLSRGAVQYF	TGTGCCAGCAGTTTATCTAGAGGAGCGGTGCAGTACTTC
TRBV7-2	-	TRBJ2-7	TRBD1	CASSLLGQASYEQYF	TGTGCCAGCAGCTTATTGGGACAGGCCTCCTACGAGCAGTACTTC
TRBV30	-	TRBJ1-5	TRBD1	CAWSAGDRGPNQPQHF	TGTGCCTGGAGTGCCGGGGACAGGGGGCCCAATCAGCCCCAGCATTTT
TRBV30	-	TRBJ2-3	-	CAWSPRGADTQYF	TGTGCCTGGAGTCCCAGGGGGGCAGATACGCAGTATTTT
TRBV7-8	-	TRBJ1-5	TRBD1	CASSPRGQGIRQPQHF	TGTGCCAGCAGCCCCAGGGGACAGGGGATCAGACAGCCCCAGCATTTT
TRBV11-1	-	TRBJ2-3	-	CASSRVGTLGADTQYF	TGTGCCAGCAGCCGCGTCGGGACACTTGGGGCAGATACGCAGTATTTT